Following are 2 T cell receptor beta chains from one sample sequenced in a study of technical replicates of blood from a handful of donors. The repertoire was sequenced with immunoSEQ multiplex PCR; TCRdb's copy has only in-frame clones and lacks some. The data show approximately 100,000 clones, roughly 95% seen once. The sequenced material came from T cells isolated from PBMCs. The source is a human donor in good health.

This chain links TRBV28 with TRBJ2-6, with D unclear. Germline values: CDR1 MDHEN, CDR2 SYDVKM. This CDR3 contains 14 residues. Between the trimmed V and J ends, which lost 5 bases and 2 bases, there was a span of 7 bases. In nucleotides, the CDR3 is TGTGCCAGCAGTCTTAATACTGGGGCCAACGTCCTGACTTTC. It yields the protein CASSLNTGANVLTF.

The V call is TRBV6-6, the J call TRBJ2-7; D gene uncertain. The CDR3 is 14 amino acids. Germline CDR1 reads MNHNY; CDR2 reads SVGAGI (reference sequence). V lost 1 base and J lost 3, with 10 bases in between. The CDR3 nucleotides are TGTGCCAGCAGTTACTTTTCACTAAGCTACGAGCAGTACTTC. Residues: CASSYFSLSYEQYF.